This TCR beta chain appears in the sequencing data of a study of human T cells and chemical hapten exposure. Study-level information: Donors were sensitized with 2% DPC on the upper inner arm.

CDR1 is MNHEY and CDR2 is SVGAGI in the germline V gene. With V trimmed by 6 bases and J by 0 bases, 8 bases remained unmatched. This CDR3 comprises 15 residues. What the library attached to individual cDNA molecules were unique molecular identifiers. MiXCR, run by TCRdb on the RACE reads, gives a single entry per CDR3 protein. The sample has roughly 38,000 distinct CDR3 sequences, around 11% seen once; the top ten hold 4.5% to 7%. Time point reported: pre-sensitization, week 0. This sample's treatment: therapeutic diphenylcyclopropenone sensitization with weekly scalp DPC. Researchers sampled blood before each patch test went on. This clonotype was seen at least ten times.

This receptor was taken from a woman in her twenties or thirties with alopecia areata. Some clones in this sample may be carry-over from other donors' samples. The gene calls are TRBV6-5 and TRBJ2-7; 7 bases line up with TRBD1. Source: whole blood, taken in connection with sensitization to the hapten diphenylcyclopropenone (DPC). The CDR3 sequence: CASRPGTVSSYEQYF. The CDR3 coding sequence is TGTGCCAGCAGACCTGGGACAGTGAGCTCCTACGAGCAGTACTTC.